A single sample gave rise to the 22 T cell receptor beta chains below, sequenced in a study of identifying expanded T cells in peripheral blood. Sequencing was performed with immunoSEQ multiplex PCR; in TCRdb, only in-frame clones are kept and a portion is missing. This table has about 85,000 clones, approximately 90% appearing once. The sample was blood. The receptor source for this set is a person between 18 and 70 years old in good health.

The V and J genes are TRBV5-1 and TRBJ1-1; D is uncertain. The CDR3 length is 14 residues. V was clipped by 1 base and J by 1 base, with 8 bases between them. Germline V gene data show CDR1 as SGHRS and CDR2 as YFSETQ. In DNA, the CDR3 is TGCGCCAGCAGCTTGAATCCGCCGAACACTGAAGCTTTCTTT. This sequence encodes CASSLNPPNTEAFF.

The chain couples TRBV28 to TRBJ2-1, with D perhaps TRBD1 or TRBD2 (5 bases each). The V gene's germline CDR1 is MDHEN and CDR2 SYDVKM. The CDR3 totals 16 residues. V was trimmed by 7 bases and J by 0 bases, leaving 16 bases between them. As DNA, the CDR3 is TGTGCCAGCAACGAACCTTGGGGGAGCTCCTACAATGAGCAGTTCTTC. This sequence encodes CASNEPWGSSYNEQFF.

This chain joins TRBV30 and TRBJ2-1, with a weak D call TRBD2 (6 bases). Germline V gene lookup returns CDR1 GTSNPN and CDR2 SVGIG (reference sequence). The CDR3 runs to 14 residues. V was trimmed by 4 bases and J by 0 bases, leaving 10 bases between them. CDR3 DNA: TGTGCCTGGAAAGCGGGTAGCTCCTACAATGAGCAGTTCTTC. Its translation is CAWKAGSSYNEQFF. The full variable domain, its missing parts supplied by reference TRBV30 and TRBJ2-1, is SQTIHQWPATLVQPVGSPLSLECTVEGTSNPNLYWYRQAAGRGLQLLFYSVGIGQISSEVPQNLSASRPQDRQFILSSKKLLLSDSGFYLCAWKAGSSYNEQFFGPGTRLTVL.

The chain uses TRBV6-1 and TRBJ2-7, with D possibly matching TRBD1 (5 bases). V was trimmed by 7 bases and J by 2 bases, leaving 15 bases between them. This CDR3 is built from 14 residues. Per the germline V gene, CDR1 is MNHNS and CDR2 is SASEGT. The CDR3 spells CASIPTAGPYEQYF. CDR3 nucleotide sequence: TGTGCCAGCATTCCCACGGCAGGGCCCTACGAGCAGTACTTC.

The chain is built from TRBV28 and TRBJ2-1; D remains unclear. The CDR3 consists of 13 residues. Between the trimmed V and J ends, which lost 2 bases and 9 bases, there was a span of 11 bases. Germline V lookup: CDR1 MDHEN, CDR2 SYDVKM. The CDR3 nucleotides read TGTGCCAGCAGTTTAGATGAGAGTAGTGAGCAGTTCTTC. It encodes CASSLDESSEQFF.

This sequence joins TRBV28 and TRBJ1-4, with D maybe TRBD1 (5 bases). Per the germline V gene, CDR1 is MDHEN and CDR2 is SYDVKM. Trimming removed 5 bases at V and 6 bases at J, with 16 bases between. The CDR3 totals 15 residues. The CDR3, as DNA: TGTGCCAGCAGTCCCCCGGGGGAAGGTTATGAAAAACTGTTTTTT. Its translation: CASSPPGEGYEKLFF.

The chain recombines TRBV2 with TRBJ2-7; D possibly matches TRBD1 or TRBD2 (7 bases each). This CDR3 region has 16 residues. The germline CDR1 and CDR2 sequences are SNHLY and FYNNEI. Trimming shortened V by 6 bases and J by 3 bases, and 21 bases separated the two germline ends. The CDR3 spells CASSDSGRRGGYEQYF. CDR3 nucleotides: TGTGCCAGCAGCGATTCCGGACGCAGGGGGGGCTACGAGCAGTACTTC.

The chain employs TRBV18 and TRBJ2-3; either TRBD1 or TRBD2 may fit D (5 bases each). This CDR3 is built from 15 residues. Trimming removed 6 bases at V and 0 bases at J, with 13 bases between. Germline-derived CDR1 and CDR2 are KGHSH and LQKENI. CDR3 DNA sequence: TGTGCCAGCTCGCCCTCGGGGCCTAGCACAGATACGCAGTATTTT. As protein: CASSPSGPSTDTQYF.

V and J are TRBV6-5 and TRBJ1-4, with TRBD1 matching over 7 bases. Germline V lookup: CDR1 MNHEY, CDR2 SVGAGI. J lost 3 bases, V lost 6 bases, and 1 base had no gene match. This CDR3 is built from 13 residues. The CDR3 region is CASSGTANEKLFF. As DNA, the CDR3 is TGTGCCAGCAGCGGGACAGCTAATGAAAAACTGTTTTTT.

This rearrangement joins TRBV2 to TRBJ1-1; no firm D call. V lost 5 bases to trimming and J lost 11 bases, with 12 bases between them. Germline V gene data show CDR1 as SNHLY and CDR2 as FYNNEI. The CDR3 is made up of 11 amino acids. The CDR3 region is CASSLTRDAFF. DNA of the CDR3: TGTGCCAGCAGTCTTACGCGTGATGCTTTCTTT.

CDR3 DNA: TGTGCCAGTAGTAGAACGGGACAGGGGACGAATCAGCCCCAGCATTTT. Amino acid sequence: CASSRTGQGTNQPQHF. The chain carries TRBV19 and TRBJ1-5; 10 bases line up with TRBD1. Germline CDR1 and CDR2: LNHDA and SQIVND (reference sequence). This CDR3 comprises 16 residues. V dropped 4 bases and J dropped 4; count of bases not matched to a gene: 7. Looking up the rest from reference TRBV19 and TRBJ1-5 gives the full variable domain: DGGITQSPKYLFRKEGQNVTLSCEQNLNHDAMYWYRQDPGQGLRLIYYSQIVNDFQKGDIAEGYSVSREKKESFPLTVTSAQKNPTAFYLCASSRTGQGTNQPQHFGDGTRLSIL.

The chain joins TRBV6-5 to TRBJ1-5, with unresolved D. CDR3 length: 14 residues. Trimming stripped 6 bases from V and 7 bases from J, with 16 bases between. Germline CDR1 is MNHEY and CDR2 is SVGAGI. The CDR3 DNA sequence: TGTGCCAGCAGGGGTGGAGGAGAATGGCAGCCCCAGCATTTT. Translated: CASRGGGEWQPQHF.

J is TRBJ2-1 and V is TRBV19; 11 bases agree with TRBD2. The J segment lost 15 bases and the V segment lost 0 bases, leaving 1 base of the junction unmatched. Germline V gives CDR1 LNHDA, CDR2 SQIVND (reference sequence). This CDR3 region has 12 residues. CDR3 nucleotides: TGTGCCAGTAGTATAGATAGCGGGGGGGCGTTCTTC. This translates into CASSIDSGGAFF.

The chain couples TRBV5-1 to TRBJ2-2; D may be TRBD1 (5 bases). The CDR3 length is 17 residues. Germline CDR1 is SGHRS and CDR2 is YFSETQ. V was clipped by 0 bases and J by 4 bases, with 16 bases between them. The CDR3: CASSLATAGIGTGELFF. The CDR3 bases are TGCGCCAGCAGCTTGGCCACGGCAGGGATAGGCACCGGGGAGCTGTTTTTT.

The chain links TRBV4-3 to TRBJ1-1; no firm D call. This CDR3 contains 16 residues. Looked up from germline, CDR1 is LGHNA and CDR2 is YSLEER. V was clipped by 0 bases and J by 6 bases, with 17 bases between them. The CDR3 DNA reads TGCGCCAGCAGCCAAGAGGGTCCTGGGATTGACGCTGAAGCTTTCTTT. Its translation is CASSQEGPGIDAEAFF.

This chain uses TRBV7-2 with TRBJ1-1; 8 nucleotides match TRBD1. CDR1 and CDR2 (germline): SGHTA, FQGNSA. The CDR3 length is 14 residues. With 5 bases clipped from V and 4 bases from J, the junction kept 6 bases outside the gene matches. CDR3 loop: CASSRTGIGTEAFF. The CDR3 DNA sequence: TGTGCCAGCAGCCGGACAGGGATAGGCACTGAAGCTTTCTTT.

V is TRBV29-1 and J is TRBJ2-3, with a weak D call TRBD1 (5 bases). V lost 4 bases to trimming and J lost 3 bases, with 14 bases between them. Germline assignment: CDR1 SQVTM and CDR2 ANQGSEA. This CDR3 comprises 14 residues. CDR3 protein: CSVVVFRETDTQYF. As DNA, the CDR3 is TGCAGCGTTGTGGTTTTCAGGGAAACAGATACGCAGTATTTT.

The J gene is TRBJ2-5, the V gene TRBV7-9, with 12 bases matching TRBD2. Trimming removed 0 bases from V and 7 bases from J; junction bases left unmatched: 6. The CDR3 totals 16 residues. Germline V gene lookup returns CDR1 SEHNR and CDR2 FQNEAQ (reference sequence). The CDR3: CASSLALAGGPGTQYF. The DNA of the CDR3 is TGTGCCAGCAGCTTAGCGCTAGCGGGAGGGCCGGGGACCCAGTACTTC.

V usage is TRBV5-6 and J usage is TRBJ1-2; D unresolved. V lost 2 bases and J lost 5, with 19 bases in between. Germline V gene data show CDR1 as SGHDT and CDR2 as YYEEEE. The CDR3 has 16 amino acids. The CDR3 is CASSFPTAQKLYGYTF. The CDR3 coding sequence is TGTGCCAGCAGCTTCCCGACGGCACAGAAACTATATGGCTACACCTTC.

This clone was found once. The chain employs TRBV11-2 and TRBJ1-3; possible D gene TRBD1, 5 bases. This CDR3 spans 14 amino acids. Germline V gene data show CDR1 as SGHAT and CDR2 as FQNNGV. Deletions cut 9 bases from V and 4 bases from J, with 16 bases between. The CDR3 DNA reads TGTGCCAGTTACGAACCAGGGTACGGAAACACCATATATTTT. Encoded protein: CASYEPGYGNTIYF. Supplemented by reference TRBV11-2 and TRBJ1-3, the full variable domain reads EAGVAQSPRYKIIEKRQSVAFWCNPISGHATLYWYQQILGQGPKLLIQFQNNGVVDDSQLPKDRFSAERLKGVDSTLKIQPAKLEDSAVYLCASYEPGYGNTIYFGEGSWLTVV.

To note about this clone: The germline gene is not matched at one end of the junction; a read error may be the cause. This chain links TRBV19 with TRBJ1-1; D is possibly TRBD1 (5 bases). This CDR3 comprises 15 residues. Germline CDR1 and CDR2: LNHDA and SQIVND (reference sequence). The CDR3 DNA sequence: TGTGCCAGATGTAGGATACGGGGGTCGGACACTGAAGCTTTTTTT. Translating it yields CARCRIRGSDTEAFF.

This clone was recorded only once. This chain connects TRBV9 to TRBJ1-6; D uncertain. The CDR3 is 16 amino acids. CDR1 SGDLS and CDR2 YYNGEE come from the germline V gene. The germline V and J ends were trimmed by 1 base and 0 bases, with 8 bases remaining between them. The CDR3 reads CASSVQESSYNSPLHF. CDR3 coding DNA: TGTGCCAGCAGCGTACAGGAGAGCTCCTATAATTCACCCCTCCACTTT.